The 13 T cell receptor beta chains presented below share a single source sample, sequenced in a study of shared clonotypes between healthy human individuals. Method: immunoSEQ multiplex PCR; TCRdb's copy keeps in-frame clones and lacks some. The sample holds approximately 940,000 clones, around three quarters seen once. The sample comprised memory CD4+ T cells sorted from blood. Subset here: CD45RA-negative fraction. These receptors originate from a man between 18 and 35 years old in good health.

The chain carries TRBV5-5 and TRBJ1-6; D gene ambiguous. Germline V gene lookup returns CDR1 SGHKS and CDR2 YYEKEE (reference sequence). V lost 5 bases and J 8 bases, leaving 8 bases between the germline ends. The length of the CDR3 is 12 residues. The CDR3 loop reads CASSFLDSPLHF. The CDR3 nucleotides read TGTGCCAGCAGTTTCCTAGATTCACCCCTCCACTTT.

In the case of this clone: A far larger clone differs by one base, so this is likely a read error. The chain joins TRBV5-8 to TRBJ1-5; D remains unclear. The CDR3 runs 13 residues. V dropped 0 bases and J dropped 1 base, with 2 bases sitting between them. Germline-derived CDR1 and CDR2 are SGHTS and YDEGEE. The DNA of the CDR3 is TGTGCCAGCAGCTTGGACAGCAATCAGCCCCAGCATTTT. Encoded protein: CASSLDSNQPQHF.

The table lists this clone with a few counts. The gene calls are TRBV5-1 and TRBJ2-7; TRBD1 agrees at 9 bases. Germline V gene sequence: CDR1 SGHRS, CDR2 YFSETQ. CDR3 length equals 16 residues. V dropped 5 bases and J dropped 2; count of bases not matched to a gene: 11. The CDR3 DNA reads as TGCGCCAGCAGTATGTCCCGGGGACAGGGAACCTACGAGCAGTACTTC. Its translation is CASSMSRGQGTYEQYF.

CDR3 residues: CASSPGGIFYYEQYF. The CDR3 DNA is TGTGCCAGCAGCCCGGGGGGGATATTCTACTACGAGCAGTACTTC. The V and J genes are TRBV7-8 and TRBJ2-7, with 8 bases fitting TRBD2. Germline V CDR1 and CDR2: SGHVS, FQNEAQ. CDR3 length: 15 residues. The junction had 9 bases not matched to a gene; V was cut back by 5 bases and J by 3 bases.

This chain joins TRBV5-1 and TRBJ1-1; 11 bases agree with TRBD1. The length of the CDR3 is 15 residues. From germline, CDR1 is SGHRS and CDR2 YFSETQ. V was pared by 3 bases and J by 4 bases, with 5 bases of the junction left unmatched. This CDR3 is CASSSRTGGGTEAFF. The CDR3 DNA reads as TGCGCCAGCAGCTCTAGGACAGGGGGCGGCACTGAAGCTTTCTTT.

The J gene is TRBJ2-7, the V gene TRBV11-1, with no clear D. This CDR3 has 15 residues. The ends were cut back, 1 base at V and 3 bases at J, with 13 bases in the middle. Germline loops: CDR1 SGHAT, CDR2 FQDESV (reference sequence). CDR3 amino acids: CASSLGPDRSYEQYF. CDR3 in DNA: TGTGCCAGCAGCTTAGGGCCAGACCGTAGCTACGAGCAGTACTTC.

The chain links TRBV27 to TRBJ2-2; D possibly corresponds to TRBD2 (5 bases). CDR1 MNHEY and CDR2 SMNVEV come from the germline V gene (reference sequence). The CDR3 runs to 16 residues. Deletions cut 4 bases from V and 1 base from J, with 13 bases between. This chain's CDR3 is CASSSYGVWNTGELFF. In nucleotides, the CDR3 is TGTGCCAGCAGTTCCTACGGGGTATGGAACACCGGGGAGCTGTTTTTT.

This clone was counted a few times. Other DNA sequences of this sample code for an identical CDR3. This chain connects TRBV19 to TRBJ1-5; perhaps TRBD1 as D (6 bases). Trimming pared 2 bases from V and 3 bases from J, leaving 11 bases between. The CDR3 extends over 15 amino acids. The V gene's germline CDR1 is LNHDA and CDR2 SQIVND (reference sequence). CDR3 DNA sequence: TGTGCCAGTAGTATAACGAGGGGGAACAATCAGCCCCAGCATTTT. Protein sequence: CASSITRGNNQPQHF. The full variable domain, in which reference TRBV19 and TRBJ1-5 provide the parts outside the CDR3, is DGGITQSPKYLFRKEGQNVTLSCEQNLNHDAMYWYRQDPGQGLRLIYYSQIVNDFQKGDIAEGYSVSREKKESFPLTVTSAQKNPTAFYLCASSITRGNNQPQHFGDGTRLSIL.

The chain uses TRBV7-2 and TRBJ2-3; D call uncertain. The CDR3 has 13 amino acids. CDR1 SGHTA and CDR2 FQGNSA come from the germline V gene. V lost 5 bases to trimming and J lost 4 bases, with 10 bases between them. CDR3 in DNA: TGTGCCAGCAGCCCGGTGGTGCCAGATACGCAGTATTTT. It yields the protein CASSPVVPDTQYF.

The chain carries TRBV27 and TRBJ2-3; tentative D call: TRBD1 (5 bases). Deletions cut 5 bases from V and 3 bases from J, with 12 bases between. CDR1 MNHEY and CDR2 SMNVEV come from the germline V gene (reference sequence). This CDR3 spans 14 amino acids. This CDR3 is CASSPNRQTDTQYF. The CDR3 DNA is TGTGCCAGCAGTCCCAACCGACAGACAGATACGCAGTATTTT.

V gene TRBV2 combines with J gene TRBJ1-5, with D perhaps TRBD1 (5 bases). Trimming removed 4 bases from V and 2 bases from J, with 9 bases in between. Germline V CDR1 and CDR2: SNHLY, FYNNEI. This CDR3 has 14 residues. The CDR3: CASSGGLGNQPQHF. Written as DNA, the CDR3 is TGTGCCAGCAGTGGGGGACTGGGCAATCAGCCCCAGCATTTT.

This rearrangement joins TRBV10-1 to TRBJ2-5; 9 positions match TRBD1. This CDR3 has 13 amino acids. Germline loops: CDR1 WNHNN, CDR2 SYGVQD (reference sequence). Unmatched junction bases numbered 1, after V lost 4 bases and J lost 4 bases. Written as DNA, the CDR3 is TGCGCCAGCAGTGGACAGGGGGGAGAGACCCAGTACTTC. Its protein product is CASSGQGGETQYF.

The V gene is TRBV28, the J gene TRBJ2-6; D is uncertain. Deletions cut 4 bases from V and 5 bases from J, with 12 bases between. CDR1 is MDHEN, CDR2 SYDVKM, per germline. The CDR3 spans 15 residues. The CDR3 here is CASSSTSMRANVLTF. The CDR3 coding sequence is TGTGCCAGCAGTTCGACATCAATGCGGGCCAACGTCCTGACTTTC.